This TCR beta chain was obtained from a study of T cell responses to AZD1222 COVID-19 vaccine. Study-wide points: After the peak T cell response, and only then, were repertoires sampled.

Of note for this clone: Its antigen is unknown.

TCRdb keeps only in-frame clones here, not all; method: immunoSEQ multiplex PCR. The data contain roughly 100,000 clones, almost 85% of them singletons. The CDR3 sequence is 13 residues long. V shed 7 bases and J shed 7 bases, with 12 bases lying between them. Per germline, CDR1 KGHDR and CDR2 SFDVKD. The genes are TRBV24-1 and TRBJ1-4, with D possibly TRBD1 on 5 matching bases. The sample was peripheral blood, taken on day 0 of AZD1222 vaccination. The sequence was collected from an adult in good health. The CDR3 loop reads CATRRGWGEKLFF. CDR3 DNA: TGTGCCACCAGGAGGGGTTGGGGTGAAAAACTGTTTTTT.